The clone carrying this TCR beta chain was counted a single time. This entry is derived from a study of shared clonotypes between healthy human individuals. Clones were sequenced by immunoSEQ multiplex PCR, and TCRdb holds only the in-frame ones, with some missing. The table lists roughly 2 million clones, more than 90% of them singletons, with 0.1% to 0.15% in the top ten. The TCR was taken from a man aged 18 to 30 in good health. Sequencing was done on a sample of naive CD4+ T cells sorted from blood. The subset here: CD45RA+ positively selected.

The CDR3 region is CASSEVFPNTEAFF. As DNA, the CDR3 is TGCGCCAGCAGTGAAGTATTTCCAAACACTGAAGCTTTCTTT. The chain joins TRBV10-2 to TRBJ1-1; the D is unclear. The ends were cut back, 3 bases at V and 2 bases at J, with 10 bases in the middle. The CDR3 has 14 residues. Germline V gene lookup returns CDR1 WSHSY and CDR2 SAAADI.